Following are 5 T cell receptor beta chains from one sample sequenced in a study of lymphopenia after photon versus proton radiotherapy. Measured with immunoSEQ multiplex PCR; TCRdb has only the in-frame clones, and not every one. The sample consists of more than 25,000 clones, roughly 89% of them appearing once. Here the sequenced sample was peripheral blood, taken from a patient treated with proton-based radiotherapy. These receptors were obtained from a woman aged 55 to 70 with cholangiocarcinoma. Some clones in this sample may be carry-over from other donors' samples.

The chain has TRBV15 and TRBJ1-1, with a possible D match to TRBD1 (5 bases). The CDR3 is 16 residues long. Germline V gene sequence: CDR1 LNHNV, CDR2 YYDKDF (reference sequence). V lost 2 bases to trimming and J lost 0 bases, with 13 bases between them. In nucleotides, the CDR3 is TGTGCCACCAGCAGAAAAAGGGGCCCTATGAACACTGAAGCTTTCTTT. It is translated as CATSRKRGPMNTEAFF.

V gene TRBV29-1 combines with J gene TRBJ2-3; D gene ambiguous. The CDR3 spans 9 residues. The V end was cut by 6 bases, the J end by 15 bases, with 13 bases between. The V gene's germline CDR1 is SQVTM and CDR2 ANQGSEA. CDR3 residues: CSVSTAIYF. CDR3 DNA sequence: TGCAGCGTCAGTACAGCTATCTATTTT.

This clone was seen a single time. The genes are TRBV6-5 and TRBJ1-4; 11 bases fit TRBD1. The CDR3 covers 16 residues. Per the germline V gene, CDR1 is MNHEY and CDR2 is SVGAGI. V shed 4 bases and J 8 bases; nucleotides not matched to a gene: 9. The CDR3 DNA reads TGTGCCAGCAGTTGGACCGGGACAGGGGGAGGCGAAAAACTGTTTTTT. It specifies CASSWTGTGGGEKLFF.

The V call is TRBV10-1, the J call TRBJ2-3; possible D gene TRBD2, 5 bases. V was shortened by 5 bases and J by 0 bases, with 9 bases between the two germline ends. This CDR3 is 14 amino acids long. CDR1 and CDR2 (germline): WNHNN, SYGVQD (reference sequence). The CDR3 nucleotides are TGCGCCAGCAGTTCAAGCGGCAGCACAGATACGCAGTATTTT. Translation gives CASSSSGSTDTQYF.

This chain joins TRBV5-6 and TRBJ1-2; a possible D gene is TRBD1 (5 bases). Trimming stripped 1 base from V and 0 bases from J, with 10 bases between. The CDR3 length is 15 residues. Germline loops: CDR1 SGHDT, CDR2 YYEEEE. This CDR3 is CASSLLYRTNYGYTF. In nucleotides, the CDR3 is TGTGCCAGCAGCTTGCTGTACAGGACTAACTATGGCTACACCTTC.